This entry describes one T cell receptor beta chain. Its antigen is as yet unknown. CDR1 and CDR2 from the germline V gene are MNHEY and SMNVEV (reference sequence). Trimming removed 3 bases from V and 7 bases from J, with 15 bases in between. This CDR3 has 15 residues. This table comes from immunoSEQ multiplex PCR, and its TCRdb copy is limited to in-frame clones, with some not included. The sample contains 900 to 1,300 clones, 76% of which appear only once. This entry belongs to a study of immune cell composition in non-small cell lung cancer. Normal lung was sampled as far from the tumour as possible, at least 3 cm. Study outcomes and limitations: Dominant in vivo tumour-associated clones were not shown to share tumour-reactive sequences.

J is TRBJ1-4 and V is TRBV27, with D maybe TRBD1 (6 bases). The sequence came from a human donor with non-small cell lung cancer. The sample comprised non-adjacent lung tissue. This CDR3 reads CASSLRGGAGEKLFF. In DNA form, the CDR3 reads TGTGCCAGCAGTTTGCGTGGGGGCGCAGGTGAAAAACTGTTTTTT.